This passage covers 32 T cell receptor beta chains from one sample sequenced in a study of blood T cell repertoires in COVID-19. Here immunoSEQ multiplex PCR was the method, and the copy in TCRdb shows in-frame clones only, minus some. The sample lists some 120,000 clones; around four fifths were seen once. The sequenced sample consisted of peripheral blood. These receptors all stem from a human donor in a cohort sampled during active COVID-19.

This clone showed up many times. This sequence joins TRBV20-1 and TRBJ2-7, with D unresolved. Deletions cut 2 bases from V and 10 bases from J, with 12 bases between. The CDR3 contains 11 residues. The germline CDR1 and CDR2 sequences are DFQATT and SNEGSKA (reference sequence). The CDR3 DNA reads as TGCAGTGCTAGATCCGAAGCGAGACAGTACTTC. Amino acid sequence: CSARSEARQYF.

This chain connects TRBV4-1 to TRBJ2-6; D might be TRBD1 (6 bases). The germline gives CDR1 MGHRA, CDR2 YSYEKL. CDR3 size: 15 residues. Trimming removed 4 bases from V and 4 bases from J, with 11 bases in between. The CDR3 loop is CASSLRGSGANVLTF. In nucleotides, the CDR3 is TGCGCCAGCAGCCTCAGGGGATCCGGGGCCAACGTCCTGACTTTC.

This clone was seen once. The CDR3 DNA reads TGCGCCAGCAGTGGAGGATCAGGGGCTGGAAACACCATATATTTT. Protein sequence: CASSGGSGAGNTIYF. The rearrangement uses TRBV10-1 and TRBJ1-3; D is perhaps TRBD1 (6 bases). The CDR3 sequence is 15 residues long. The germline V gene encodes CDR1 WNHNN and CDR2 SYGVQD (reference sequence). V lost 4 bases to trimming and J lost 2 bases, with 12 bases between them.

The V call is TRBV6-2 or TRBV6-3, the J call TRBJ1-5, with D hard to call. The V and J ends lost 5 bases and 0 bases respectively, with 8 bases between them. Looked up from germline, CDR1 is MNHEY and CDR2 is SVGEGT. The CDR3 sequence is 14 residues long. CDR3 nucleotide sequence: TGTGCCAGCAGTACCACAGTTAGCAATCAGCCCCAGCATTTT. Its translation is CASSTTVSNQPQHF.

The J gene is TRBJ2-5, the V gene TRBV5-1; TRBD2 aligns across 9 bases. This CDR3 contains 15 residues. The V and J ends lost 1 base and 1 base, in that order; junction bases with no gene match: 2. Germline lookup yields CDR1 SGHRS and CDR2 YFSETQ. The CDR3 reads CASSLLAGPQETQYF. The CDR3 nucleotides are TGCGCCAGCAGCTTGCTAGCGGGGCCCCAAGAGACCCAGTACTTC.

V gene TRBV5-1 combines with J gene TRBJ1-5, with D maybe TRBD1 (6 bases). This CDR3 comprises 14 residues. Trimming pared 0 bases from V and 7 bases from J, leaving 11 bases between. Germline assignment: CDR1 SGHRS and CDR2 YFSETQ. The CDR3 loop is CASSLDSGGQPQHF. For the CDR3, the DNA is TGCGCCAGCAGCTTGGATTCTGGGGGCCAGCCCCAGCATTTT. Using reference TRBV5-1 and TRBJ1-5 for the parts outside the CDR3, the full variable domain is KAGVTQTPRYLIKTRGQQVTLSCSPISGHRSVSWYQQTPGQGLQFLFEYFSETQRNKGNFPGRFSGRQFSNSRSEMNVSTLELGDSALYLCASSLDSGGQPQHFGDGTRLSIL.

The rearrangement uses TRBV7-9 and TRBJ2-3; 10 nucleotides agree with TRBD1. CDR3 size: 16 residues. With V trimmed by 5 bases and J by 3 bases, 8 bases remained unmatched. Germline V gives CDR1 SEHNR, CDR2 FQNEAQ (reference sequence). CDR3: CASSAAGQGTTDTQYF. The CDR3, as DNA: TGTGCCAGCAGCGCGGCGGGACAGGGGACGACAGATACGCAGTATTTT.

The rearrangement uses TRBV14 and TRBJ1-6; D remains ambiguous. There are 13 residues in the CDR3. Germline CDR1 and CDR2: SGHDN and FVKESK. The germline V and J ends were trimmed by 4 bases and 8 bases, with 9 bases remaining between them. The CDR3 DNA is TGTGCCAGCAGCCCCCGAGTAGATTCACCCCTCCACTTT. This gives the protein CASSPRVDSPLHF.

This clone has just a few counts. The gene calls are TRBV5-1 and TRBJ1-1; D may be TRBD1 (5 bases). Trimming took 1 base from V and 1 from J, leaving 17 bases between them. Looked up from germline, CDR1 is SGHRS and CDR2 is YFSETQ. The CDR3 consists of 17 residues. The CDR3 sequence is CASSLRGLGWGNTEAFF. The CDR3 DNA reads as TGCGCCAGCAGCTTGCGGGGGTTGGGGTGGGGGAACACTGAAGCTTTCTTT.

This clone was detected once. The chain is built from TRBV5-1 and TRBJ2-1; 8 bases line up with TRBD2. Trimming at V came to 1 base and at J to 4 bases, leaving 4 bases not matched to a gene. This CDR3 has 15 residues. Germline V CDR1 and CDR2: SGHRS, YFSETQ. This CDR3 is CASSLSGGKYNEQFF. CDR3 DNA: TGCGCCAGCAGCTTGAGCGGGGGAAAATACAATGAGCAGTTCTTC. The complete variable domain, with remaining parts taken from reference TRBV5-1 and TRBJ2-1, reads KAGVTQTPRYLIKTRGQQVTLSCSPISGHRSVSWYQQTPGQGLQFLFEYFSETQRNKGNFPGRFSGRQFSNSRSEMNVSTLELGDSALYLCASSLSGGKYNEQFFGPGTRLTVL.

The chain couples TRBV5-4 to TRBJ2-1; TRBD2 might be the D (6 bases). Trimming took off 2 bases at V and 4 bases at J, with 19 bases between the two ends. The CDR3 runs 17 residues. The germline V gene has CDR1 SGHNT and CDR2 YYREEE (reference sequence). CDR3 region: CASSFSGTPYFYNEQFF. The CDR3 DNA reads TGTGCCAGCAGCTTCTCCGGGACTCCATATTTTTACAATGAGCAGTTCTTC.

The rearrangement uses TRBV5-4 and TRBJ1-5, with D unclear. The CDR3 spans 14 residues. Looked up from germline, CDR1 is SGHNT and CDR2 is YYREEE (reference sequence). V lost 3 bases, J lost 0 bases, and 7 bases lay in between. The CDR3: CASSSGGSNQPQHF. The CDR3 coding sequence is TGTGCCAGCAGCTCAGGAGGTAGCAATCAGCCCCAGCATTTT.

The V gene is TRBV27, the J gene TRBJ1-6, with D possibly being TRBD1 (6 bases). CDR3 size: 16 residues. V was pared by 5 bases and J by 7 bases, with 18 bases between. CDR1 and CDR2 from the germline V gene are MNHEY and SMNVEV (reference sequence). The CDR3: CASSRGGVQGNSPLHF. The DNA of the CDR3 is TGTGCCAGCAGTCGAGGGGGGGTCCAGGGAAATTCACCCCTCCACTTT.

This chain links TRBV7-8 with TRBJ2-2; 9 nucleotides align to TRBD2. Germline V gene lookup returns CDR1 SGHVS and CDR2 FQNEAQ. Trimming removed 3 bases from V and 4 bases from J; junction bases left unmatched: 9. The CDR3 covers 17 residues. The CDR3 DNA sequence: TGTGCCAGCAGCTTGGCTCTAGCGGGGTGGGCCACCGGGGAGCTGTTTTTT. Its translation: CASSLALAGWATGELFF.

This chain connects TRBV6-5 to TRBJ2-7; TRBD2 agrees at 10 bases. Germline lookup yields CDR1 MNHEY and CDR2 SVGAGI. After removal of 1 base from V and 1 base from J, the junction contained 4 bases not matched to a gene. The CDR3 totals 16 residues. The CDR3 loop reads CASSYWASGGSYEQYF. DNA of the CDR3: TGTGCCAGCAGTTACTGGGCTAGCGGGGGATCCTACGAGCAGTACTTC.

The V call is TRBV4-3, the J call TRBJ2-7; TRBD1 might be the D (5 bases). Looked up from germline, CDR1 is LGHNA and CDR2 is YSLEER. This CDR3 spans 13 amino acids. V was clipped by 1 base and J by 6 bases, with 10 bases between them. The CDR3 sequence is CASSQGPGFEQYF. For the CDR3, the DNA is TGCGCCAGCAGCCAAGGTCCAGGGTTCGAGCAGTACTTC.

The chain combines TRBV27 with TRBJ1-2; 7 nucleotides align to TRBD1. The length of the CDR3 is 16 residues. CDR1 MNHEY and CDR2 SMNVEV come from the germline V gene (reference sequence). V dropped 6 bases and J dropped 4; count of bases not matched to a gene: 14. The CDR3: CASSYIKTGLRYGYTF. For the CDR3, the DNA is TGTGCCAGCAGCTACATCAAGACAGGGCTTCGCTATGGCTACACCTTC.

V and J are TRBV6-6 and TRBJ2-7, with 7 bases aligning to TRBD2. V lost 3 bases, J lost 0 bases, and 2 bases stayed unmatched. Germline values: CDR1 MNHNY, CDR2 SVGAGI (reference sequence). This CDR3 is 14 amino acids long. The DNA of the CDR3 is TGTGCCAGCAGTTATGCTAGCGGCTCCTACGAGCAGTACTTC. Encoded protein: CASSYASGSYEQYF.

A few counts support this clone. This chain joins TRBV4-3 and TRBJ2-2, with TRBD1 matching 8 bases. Germline V lookup: CDR1 LGHNA, CDR2 YSLEER. The CDR3 sequence is 15 residues long. The junction had 7 bases not matched to a gene; V was cut back by 6 bases and J by 4 bases. CDR3 region: CASSPDRGSTGELFF. CDR3 bases: TGCGCCAGCAGTCCAGACAGGGGCTCCACCGGGGAGCTGTTTTTT.

The J gene is TRBJ1-5, the V gene TRBV5-6; D might be TRBD1 (6 bases). Trimming cost V 2 bases and J 4 bases, with 13 bases left between them. CDR1 is SGHDT and CDR2 is YYEEEE in the germline V gene. The CDR3 spans 15 residues. As DNA, the CDR3 is TGTGCCAGCAGCTTACTGGGGGCAAAAAATCAGCCCCAGCATTTT. Translation: CASSLLGAKNQPQHF.

This chain links TRBV7-9 with TRBJ1-1; 9 bases are a match to TRBD1. The germline gives CDR1 SEHNR, CDR2 FQNEAQ (reference sequence). The ends lost 2 bases at V and 5 bases at J; junction bases unmatched: 9. The CDR3 is made up of 16 amino acids. The CDR3 bases are TGTGCCAGCAGCTTATGGGACAGGGCAGGAGGGACTGAAGCTTTCTTT. As protein: CASSLWDRAGGTEAFF.

CDR3 sequence: CASSGRLAPFEQYF. CDR3 nucleotide sequence: TGTGCCAGCAGCGGAAGACTAGCCCCCTTCGAGCAGTACTTC. The chain recombines TRBV9 with TRBJ2-7; 7 nucleotides agree with TRBD2. V was pared by 3 bases and J by 6 bases, with 9 bases of the junction left unmatched. CDR1 is SGDLS and CDR2 is YYNGEE in the germline V gene. This CDR3 is built from 14 residues.

V and J are TRBV2 and TRBJ2-7; TRBD2 matches 8 bases. CDR3 length: 12 amino acids. Germline V CDR1 and CDR2: SNHLY, FYNNEI. V shed 6 bases, J shed 2 bases, and the junction held 0 bases outside the gene matches. The CDR3, as DNA: TGTGCCAGCAGGGGACTAGCCTACGAGCAGTACTTC. Protein: CASRGLAYEQYF.

The chain carries TRBV27 and TRBJ2-5, with TRBD2 matching over 8 bases. The CDR3 is 14 amino acids. Per germline, CDR1 MNHEY and CDR2 SMNVEV (reference sequence). V lost 6 bases to trimming and J lost 5 bases; unmatched junction nucleotides: 8. This chain's CDR3 is CASSTGGGGETQYF. CDR3 in DNA: TGTGCCAGCAGCACCGGGGGGGGCGGGGAGACCCAGTACTTC.

This clone has more than one count but fewer than ten. This chain links TRBV4-1 with TRBJ2-5, with 9 bases aligning to TRBD2. Trimming cost V 0 bases and J 6 bases; bases outside gene matches: 8. The CDR3 runs to 16 residues. The V gene's germline CDR1 is MGHRA and CDR2 YSYEKL. This CDR3 reads CASSQDPSGGWKTQYF. CDR3 DNA sequence: TGCGCCAGCAGCCAAGATCCGAGCGGGGGGTGGAAGACCCAGTACTTC.

The CDR3 DNA reads as TGTGCTAGTGGCTCCGTGAGGAAGGGGTACAATGAGCAGTTCTTC. Encoded protein: CASGSVRKGYNEQFF. The chain uses TRBV12-5 and TRBJ2-1; possibly TRBD1 for D (5 bases). The CDR3 runs to 15 residues. From germline, CDR1 is LGHNT and CDR2 FRNRAP. Trimming removed 6 bases at V and 4 bases at J, with 16 bases between.

The chain joins TRBV7-9 to TRBJ2-5; D might be TRBD2 (5 bases). This CDR3 comprises 14 residues. V was shortened by 8 bases and J by 4 bases, with 17 bases between the two germline ends. Germline V CDR1 and CDR2: SEHNR, FQNEAQ (reference sequence). The CDR3 loop is CASVLAPEGETQYF. CDR3 coding DNA: TGTGCCAGCGTTCTAGCCCCCGAAGGAGAGACCCAGTACTTC.

Comment on this clone: This CDR3 is also generated by other DNA sequences in the sample. The V call is TRBV2, the J call TRBJ2-7, with 9 nucleotides matching TRBD1. Looked up from germline, CDR1 is SNHLY and CDR2 is FYNNEI. J was trimmed by 0 bases and V by 6 bases; bases with no gene match: 3. This CDR3 region has 14 residues. In DNA, the CDR3 is TGTGCCAGCAGACCGGGACAGGGCTCCTACGAGCAGTACTTC. This sequence encodes CASRPGQGSYEQYF.

The J gene is TRBJ2-1, the V gene TRBV5-1; 8 bases are a match to TRBD2. The CDR3 is 14 residues long. Germline V CDR1 and CDR2: SGHRS, YFSETQ. The V gene end was trimmed by 2 bases and the J gene end by 10 bases; junction bases not matched to a gene: 8. In DNA, the CDR3 is TGCGCCAGCAGCTTTGGTAGCGGGGAGCAAGAGCAGTTCTTC. Translation: CASSFGSGEQEQFF.

The chain combines TRBV19 with TRBJ1-5; the match to TRBD1 covers 8 bases. The J segment lost 1 base and the V segment lost 7 bases, leaving 6 bases of the junction unmatched. CDR3 length: 15 residues. Germline lookup yields CDR1 LNHDA and CDR2 SQIVND (reference sequence). The CDR3 bases are TGTGCCAGTACCGTGGACAGGGTAAGCAATCAGCCCCAGCATTTT. It yields the protein CASTVDRVSNQPQHF.

The chain is built from TRBV24-1 and TRBJ1-4, with a tentative D call TRBD1 (6 bases). The V end was cut by 6 bases, the J end by 4 bases, with 14 bases between. Per germline, CDR1 KGHDR and CDR2 SFDVKD. The CDR3 is made up of 15 amino acids. The CDR3 loop reads CATSPRTVLNEKLFF. The DNA of the CDR3 is TGTGCCACCAGTCCCCGGACAGTTCTTAATGAAAAACTGTTTTTT.

CDR3 amino acids: CASSYGPGATGELFF. The CDR3 DNA sequence: TGTGCCAGCAGTTACGGTCCAGGGGCCACCGGGGAGCTGTTTTTT. The rearrangement links TRBV6-5 to TRBJ2-2; D is perhaps TRBD1 (6 bases). Looked up from germline, CDR1 is MNHEY and CDR2 is SVGAGI. The V end lost 2 bases, the J end lost 4 bases, and 11 bases lay between the germline ends. The CDR3 consists of 15 residues.